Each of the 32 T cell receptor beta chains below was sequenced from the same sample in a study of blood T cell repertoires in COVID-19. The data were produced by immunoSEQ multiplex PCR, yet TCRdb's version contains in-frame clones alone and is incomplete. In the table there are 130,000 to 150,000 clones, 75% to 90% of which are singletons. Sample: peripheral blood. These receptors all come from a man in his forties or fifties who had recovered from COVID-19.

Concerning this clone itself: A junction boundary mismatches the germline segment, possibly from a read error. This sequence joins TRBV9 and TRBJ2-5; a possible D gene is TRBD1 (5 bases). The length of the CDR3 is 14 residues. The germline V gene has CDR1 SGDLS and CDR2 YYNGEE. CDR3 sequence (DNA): TGTGCCAGCACCGTAGGAACAGGCAGGGAGACCCAGTACTTC. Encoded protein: CASTVGTGRETQYF. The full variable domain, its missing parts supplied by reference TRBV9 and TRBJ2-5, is DSGVTQTPKHLITATGQRVTLRCSPRSGDLSVYWYQQSLDQGLQFLIQYYNGEERAKGNILERFSAQQFPDLHSELNLSSLELGDSALYFCASTVGTGRETQYFGPGTRLLVL.

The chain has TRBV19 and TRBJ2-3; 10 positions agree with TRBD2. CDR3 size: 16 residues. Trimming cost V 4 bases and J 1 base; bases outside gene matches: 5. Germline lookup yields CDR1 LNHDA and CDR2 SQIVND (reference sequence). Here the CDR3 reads CASSSEAGGGTDTQYF. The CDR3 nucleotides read TGTGCCAGTAGTAGCGAAGCGGGGGGGGGCACAGATACGCAGTATTTT. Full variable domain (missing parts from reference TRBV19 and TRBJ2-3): DGGITQSPKYLFRKEGQNVTLSCEQNLNHDAMYWYRQDPGQGLRLIYYSQIVNDFQKGDIAEGYSVSREKKESFPLTVTSAQKNPTAFYLCASSSEAGGGTDTQYFGPGTRLTVL.

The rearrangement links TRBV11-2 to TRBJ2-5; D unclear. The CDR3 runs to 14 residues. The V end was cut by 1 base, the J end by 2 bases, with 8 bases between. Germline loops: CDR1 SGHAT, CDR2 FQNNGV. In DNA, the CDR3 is TGTGCCAGCAGCTTAGGTAACAGACAAGAGACCCAGTACTTC. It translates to CASSLGNRQETQYF.

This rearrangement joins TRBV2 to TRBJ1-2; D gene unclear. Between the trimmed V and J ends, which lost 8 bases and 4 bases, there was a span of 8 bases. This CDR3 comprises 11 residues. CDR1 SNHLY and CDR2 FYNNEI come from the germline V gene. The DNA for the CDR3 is TGTGCCAGCGGGAGTGGCTATGGCTACACCTTC. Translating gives CASGSGYGYTF.

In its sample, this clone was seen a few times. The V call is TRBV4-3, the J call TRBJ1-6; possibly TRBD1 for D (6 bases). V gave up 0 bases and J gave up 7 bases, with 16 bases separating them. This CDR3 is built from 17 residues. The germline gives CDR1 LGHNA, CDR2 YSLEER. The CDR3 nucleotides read TGCGCCAGCAGCCAAGACGCAGGGGCCGATTGGAATTCACCCCTCCACTTT. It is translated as CASSQDAGADWNSPLHF.

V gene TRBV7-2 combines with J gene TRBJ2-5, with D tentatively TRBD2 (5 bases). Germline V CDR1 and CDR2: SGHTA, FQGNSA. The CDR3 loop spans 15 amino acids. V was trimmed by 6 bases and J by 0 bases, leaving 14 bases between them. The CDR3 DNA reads TGTGCCAGCAGTCCTGCGGGCGTTGACCAAGAGACCCAGTACTTC. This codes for CASSPAGVDQETQYF. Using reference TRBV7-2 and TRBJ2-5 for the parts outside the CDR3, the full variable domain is GAGVSQSPSNKVTEKGKDVELRCDPISGHTALYWYRQSLGQGLEFLIYFQGNSAPDKSGLPSDRFSAERTGGSVSTLTIQRTQQEDSAVYLCASSPAGVDQETQYFGPGTRLLVL.

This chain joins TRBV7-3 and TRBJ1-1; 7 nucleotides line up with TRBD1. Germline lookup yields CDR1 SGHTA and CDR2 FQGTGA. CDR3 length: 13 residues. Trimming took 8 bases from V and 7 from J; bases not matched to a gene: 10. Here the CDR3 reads CASRIDRVGEAFF. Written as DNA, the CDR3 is TGTGCCAGCCGAATAGACAGGGTCGGTGAAGCTTTCTTT.

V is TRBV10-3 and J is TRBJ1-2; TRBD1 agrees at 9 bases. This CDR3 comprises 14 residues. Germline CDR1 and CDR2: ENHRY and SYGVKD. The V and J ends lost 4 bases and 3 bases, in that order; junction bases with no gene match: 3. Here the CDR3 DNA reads TGTGCCATCAGTGGGGACAGGGTCGACTATGGCTACACCTTC. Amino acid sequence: CAISGDRVDYGYTF.

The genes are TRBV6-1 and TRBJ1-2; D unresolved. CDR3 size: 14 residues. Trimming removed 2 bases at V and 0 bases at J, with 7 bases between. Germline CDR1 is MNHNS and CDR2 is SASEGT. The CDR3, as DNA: TGTGCCAGCAGTGAAATAGGAGCTAACTATGGCTACACCTTC. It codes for CASSEIGANYGYTF.

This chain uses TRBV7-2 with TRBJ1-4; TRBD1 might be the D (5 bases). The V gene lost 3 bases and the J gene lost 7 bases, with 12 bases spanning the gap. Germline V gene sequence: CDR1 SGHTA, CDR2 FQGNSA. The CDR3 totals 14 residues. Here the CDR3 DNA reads TGTGCCAGCAGCTTTAGACAGAGGAGTGAAAAACTGTTTTTT. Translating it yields CASSFRQRSEKLFF.

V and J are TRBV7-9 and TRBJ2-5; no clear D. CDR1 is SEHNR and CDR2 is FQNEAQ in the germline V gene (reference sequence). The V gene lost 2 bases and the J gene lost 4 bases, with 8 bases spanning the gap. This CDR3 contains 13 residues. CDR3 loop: CASSLTTAETQYF. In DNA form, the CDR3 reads TGTGCCAGCAGCTTAACGACTGCAGAGACCCAGTACTTC.

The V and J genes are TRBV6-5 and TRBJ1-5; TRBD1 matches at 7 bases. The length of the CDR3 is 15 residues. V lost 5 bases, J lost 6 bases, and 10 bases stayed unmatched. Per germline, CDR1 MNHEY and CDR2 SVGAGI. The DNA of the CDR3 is TGTGCCAGCAGTCGCTTAGGGGGCGCGGGTCAGCCCCAGCATTTT. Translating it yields CASSRLGGAGQPQHF.

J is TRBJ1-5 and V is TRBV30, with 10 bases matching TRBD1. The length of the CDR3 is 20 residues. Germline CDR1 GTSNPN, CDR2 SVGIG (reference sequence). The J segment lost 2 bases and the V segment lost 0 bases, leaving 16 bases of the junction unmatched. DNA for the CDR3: TGTGCCTGGAGTGTAGTCTGTAGTGACAGGGGGCCGAGGGGCAATCAGCCCCAGCATTTT. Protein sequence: CAWSVVCSDRGPRGNQPQHF.

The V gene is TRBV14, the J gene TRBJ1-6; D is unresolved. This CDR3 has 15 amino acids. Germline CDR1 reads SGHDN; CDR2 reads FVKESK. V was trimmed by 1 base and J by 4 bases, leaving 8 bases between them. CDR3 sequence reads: CASSQVAVYNSPLHF. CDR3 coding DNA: TGTGCCAGCAGCCAAGTGGCAGTATATAATTCACCCCTCCACTTT.

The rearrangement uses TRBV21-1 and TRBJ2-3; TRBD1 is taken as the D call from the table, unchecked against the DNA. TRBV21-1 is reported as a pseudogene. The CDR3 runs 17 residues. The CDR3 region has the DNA TGTGCCAGCAGCAAAGGGGGGAACAGGGGCCACACAGATACGCAGTATTTT. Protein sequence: CASSKGGNRGHTDTQYF.

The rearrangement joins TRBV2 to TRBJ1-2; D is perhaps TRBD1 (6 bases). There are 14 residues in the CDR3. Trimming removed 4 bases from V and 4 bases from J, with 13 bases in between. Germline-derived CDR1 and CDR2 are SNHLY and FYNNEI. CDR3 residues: CASSALTGGYGYTF. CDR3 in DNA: TGTGCCAGCAGTGCCCTGACAGGTGGCTATGGCTACACCTTC.

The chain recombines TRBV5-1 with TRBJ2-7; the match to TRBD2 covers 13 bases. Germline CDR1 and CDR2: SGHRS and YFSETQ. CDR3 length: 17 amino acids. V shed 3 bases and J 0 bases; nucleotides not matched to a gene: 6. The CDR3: CASSWTSGGDFSYEQYF. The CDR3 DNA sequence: TGCGCCAGCAGCTGGACTAGCGGGGGAGACTTCTCCTACGAGCAGTACTTC.

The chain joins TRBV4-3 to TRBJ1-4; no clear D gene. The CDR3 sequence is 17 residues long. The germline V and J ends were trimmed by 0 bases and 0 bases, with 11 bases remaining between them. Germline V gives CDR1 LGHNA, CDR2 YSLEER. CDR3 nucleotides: TGCGCCAGCAGCCAAGATATTAGCACGGCAACTAATGAAAAACTGTTTTTT. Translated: CASSQDISTATNEKLFF.

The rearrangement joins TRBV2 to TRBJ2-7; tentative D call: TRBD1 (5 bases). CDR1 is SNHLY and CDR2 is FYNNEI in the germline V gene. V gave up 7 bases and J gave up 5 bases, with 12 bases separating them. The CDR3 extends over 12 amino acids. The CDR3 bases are TGTGCCAGCAACGAATGGGGCCACGAGCAGTACTTC. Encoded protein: CASNEWGHEQYF.

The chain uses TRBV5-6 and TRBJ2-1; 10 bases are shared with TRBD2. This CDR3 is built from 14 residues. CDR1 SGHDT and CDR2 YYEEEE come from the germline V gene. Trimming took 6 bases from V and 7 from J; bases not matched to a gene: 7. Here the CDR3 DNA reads TGTGCCAGCACTTGGGGGACTAGCGTGAATGAGCAGTTCTTC. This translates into CASTWGTSVNEQFF.

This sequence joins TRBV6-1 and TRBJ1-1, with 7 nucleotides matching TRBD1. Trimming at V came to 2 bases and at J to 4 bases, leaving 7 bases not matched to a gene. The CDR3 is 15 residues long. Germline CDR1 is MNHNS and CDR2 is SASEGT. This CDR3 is CASSESGQAGTEAFF. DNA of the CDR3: TGTGCCAGCAGTGAAAGTGGACAGGCGGGCACTGAAGCTTTCTTT.

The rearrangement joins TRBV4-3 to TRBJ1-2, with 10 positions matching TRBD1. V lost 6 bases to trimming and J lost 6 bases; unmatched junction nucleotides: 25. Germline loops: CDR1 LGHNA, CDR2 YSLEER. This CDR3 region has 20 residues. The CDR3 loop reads CASRGEYVTGTGERVNGYTF. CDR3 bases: TGCGCCAGCAGGGGGGAGTATGTAACCGGGACAGGGGAGCGAGTAAATGGCTACACCTTC.

In nucleotides, the CDR3 is TGTGCCAGCAGCAAGGGGGCCGGACACACCATATATTTT. This translates into CASSKGAGHTIYF. The gene calls are TRBV12-3 or TRBV12-4 and TRBJ1-3, with TRBD1 matching over 7 bases. V shed 6 bases, J shed 8 bases, and the junction held 7 bases outside the gene matches. This CDR3 is 13 amino acids long.

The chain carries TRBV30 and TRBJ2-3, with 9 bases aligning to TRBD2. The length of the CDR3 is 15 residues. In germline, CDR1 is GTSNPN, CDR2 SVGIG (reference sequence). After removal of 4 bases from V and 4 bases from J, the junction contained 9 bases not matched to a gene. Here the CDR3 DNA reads TGTGCCTGGACCAATGGGCGGGGGGGCGCAGATACGCAGTATTTT. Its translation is CAWTNGRGGADTQYF.

CDR3 protein: CSVQLGGEPQHF. CDR3 DNA sequence: TGCAGCGTCCAACTGGGGGGTGAGCCCCAGCATTTT. This chain links TRBV29-1 with TRBJ1-5, with D maybe TRBD1 (5 bases). V gave up 6 bases and J gave up 8 bases, with 14 bases separating them. Looked up from germline, CDR1 is SQVTM and CDR2 is ANQGSEA. The CDR3 loop spans 12 amino acids.

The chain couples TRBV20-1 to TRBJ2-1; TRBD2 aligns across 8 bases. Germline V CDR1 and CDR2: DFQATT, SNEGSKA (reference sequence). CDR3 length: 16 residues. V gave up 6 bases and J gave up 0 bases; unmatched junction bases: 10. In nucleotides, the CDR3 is TGCAGTGCCAGTGACGGGGGGGCTGGCTCCTACAATGAGCAGTTCTTC. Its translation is CSASDGGAGSYNEQFF.

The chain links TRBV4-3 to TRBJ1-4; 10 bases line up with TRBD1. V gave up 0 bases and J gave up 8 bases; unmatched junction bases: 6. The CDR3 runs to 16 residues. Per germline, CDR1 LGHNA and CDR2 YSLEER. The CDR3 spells CASSQDGTGEEEKLFF. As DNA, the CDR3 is TGCGCCAGCAGCCAAGATGGGACAGGGGAAGAAGAAAAACTGTTTTTT.

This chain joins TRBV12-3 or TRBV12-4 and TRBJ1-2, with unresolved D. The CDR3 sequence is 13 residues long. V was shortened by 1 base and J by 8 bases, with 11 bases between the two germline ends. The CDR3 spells CASSLGVFGGYTF. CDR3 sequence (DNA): TGTGCCAGCAGTTTAGGAGTCTTCGGGGGCTACACCTTC.

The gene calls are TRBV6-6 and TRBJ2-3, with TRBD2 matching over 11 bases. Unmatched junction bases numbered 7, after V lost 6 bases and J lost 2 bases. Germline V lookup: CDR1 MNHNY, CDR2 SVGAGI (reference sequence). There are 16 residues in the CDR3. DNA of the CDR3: TGTGCCAGCAGCCTCAGGACTAGCGGGTTCACAGATACGCAGTATTTT. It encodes CASSLRTSGFTDTQYF.

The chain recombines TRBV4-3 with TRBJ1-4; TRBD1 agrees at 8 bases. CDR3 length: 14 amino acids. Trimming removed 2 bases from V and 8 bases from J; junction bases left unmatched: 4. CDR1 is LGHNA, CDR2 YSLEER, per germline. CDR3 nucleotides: TGCGCCAGCAGCCAACAGACAGGGGACGAAAAACTGTTTTTT. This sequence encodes CASSQQTGDEKLFF.

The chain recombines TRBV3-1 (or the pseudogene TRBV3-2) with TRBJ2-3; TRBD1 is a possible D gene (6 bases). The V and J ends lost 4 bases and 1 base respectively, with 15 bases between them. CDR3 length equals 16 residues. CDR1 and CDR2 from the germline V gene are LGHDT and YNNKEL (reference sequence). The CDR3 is CASSPPRGWGTDTQYF. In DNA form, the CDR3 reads TGTGCCAGCAGCCCCCCAAGGGGGTGGGGCACAGATACGCAGTATTTT.

The CDR3 nucleotides are TGTGCCAGCAGCGTAGGCGGAGGGGCTATTAATACCTACGAGCAGTACTTC. Residues: CASSVGGGAINTYEQYF. This chain uses TRBV9 with TRBJ2-7, with D possibly TRBD2 on 6 matching bases. The CDR3 is 17 amino acids. From germline, CDR1 is SGDLS and CDR2 YYNGEE. Trimming pared 0 bases from V and 2 bases from J, leaving 18 bases between.